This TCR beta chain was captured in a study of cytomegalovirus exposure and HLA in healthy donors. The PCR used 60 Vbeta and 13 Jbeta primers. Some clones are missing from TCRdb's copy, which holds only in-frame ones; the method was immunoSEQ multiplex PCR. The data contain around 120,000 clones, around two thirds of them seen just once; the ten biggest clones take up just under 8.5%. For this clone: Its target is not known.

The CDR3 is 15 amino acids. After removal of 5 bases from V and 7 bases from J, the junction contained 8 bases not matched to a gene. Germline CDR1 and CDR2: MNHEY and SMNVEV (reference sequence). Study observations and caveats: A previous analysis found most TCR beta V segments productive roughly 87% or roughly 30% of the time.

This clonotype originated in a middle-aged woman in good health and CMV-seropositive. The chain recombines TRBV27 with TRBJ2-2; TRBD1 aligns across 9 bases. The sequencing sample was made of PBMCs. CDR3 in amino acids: CASSEQGAVGGELFF. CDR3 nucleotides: TGTGCCAGCAGTGAACAGGGGGCGGTTGGCGGGGAGCTGTTTTTT.